The present entry profiles one T cell receptor (beta chain) with its context. The assay was immunoSEQ multiplex PCR, and TCRdb's table has in-frame clones only and misses some. The sample records approximately 97,000 clones, more than 75% being singletons. Germline assignment: CDR1 SGHRS and CDR2 YFSETQ. The CDR3 is 15 residues long. Trimming pared 2 bases from V and 4 bases from J, leaving 15 bases between. This entry is derived from a study of blood T cell repertoires in COVID-19. The V and J genes are TRBV5-1 and TRBJ2-5, with a possible D match to TRBD1 (6 bases). The specimen sequenced was peripheral blood. This clonotype was obtained from a man in his sixties with active or convalescent COVID-19. The CDR3 spells CASSFTGRERETQYF. The CDR3 region has the DNA TGCGCCAGCAGCTTTACAGGGCGAGAACGAGAGACCCAGTACTTC. Variable domain in full (rest from reference TRBV5-1 and TRBJ2-5): KAGVTQTPRYLIKTRGQQVTLSCSPISGHRSVSWYQQTPGQGLQFLFEYFSETQRNKGNFPGRFSGRQFSNSRSEMNVSTLELGDSALYLCASSFTGRERETQYFGPGTRLLVL.